The 10 T cell receptor beta chains presented below share a single source sample, sequenced in a study of T-cell reconstitution after alpha-beta-depleted transplantation in children. Preparation of the TCRbeta library used unique molecular identifiers. TCRdb re-called the PCR reads through MiXCR, storing one row per CDR3 protein. The sample includes almost 400,000 distinct CDR3 sequences, roughly 21% of them seen just once. Sequenced material: PBMCs from the stem cell graft donor, taken from the stem cell graft. The receptors derive from a human donor who donated a stem cell graft to a child with acute myeloid leukemia.

The V gene is TRBV7-6, the J gene TRBJ1-3; D unresolved. V was cut by 0 bases and J by 0 bases, with 15 bases left in between. This CDR3 comprises 18 residues. Per germline, CDR1 SGHVS and CDR2 FNYEAQ. As DNA, the CDR3 is TGTGCCAGCAGCTTAGCGTATTCTGTCTCTGTCTCTGGAAACACCATATATTTT. Amino acid sequence: CASSLAYSVSVSGNTIYF.

The chain has TRBV20-1 and TRBJ2-4; TRBD1 matches 7 bases. This CDR3 has 12 residues. The V gene's germline CDR1 is DFQATT and CDR2 SNEGSKA (reference sequence). The V segment lost 6 bases and the J segment 7 bases; nucleotides outside the gene matches: 6. The CDR3 coding sequence is TGCAGTGCGCGGACAGGCCCTAACATTCAGTACTTC. Translating gives CSARTGPNIQYF.

This clonotype was seen more than once but under ten times. The chain joins TRBV24-1 to TRBJ2-5; unclear D gene. From germline, CDR1 is KGHDR and CDR2 SFDVKD. V gave up 9 bases and J gave up 2 bases, with 9 bases separating them. CDR3 length: 12 residues. The CDR3 DNA follows: TGTGCCACCCCAAAGGTACAAGAGACCCAGTACTTC. This gives the protein CATPKVQETQYF.

The sample holds a few counts of this clonotype. The J gene is TRBJ2-1, the V gene TRBV4-1, with 9 bases that match TRBD1. The germline CDR1 and CDR2 sequences are MGHRA and YSYEKL. Trimming cost V 0 bases and J 7 bases; bases outside gene matches: 10. This CDR3 spans 17 amino acids. CDR3 nucleotide sequence: TGCGCCAGCAGCCAAGATTGGCTTTGGGACAGGGAGAATGAGCAGTTCTTC. Protein sequence: CASSQDWLWDRENEQFF.

This clonotype occurred a few times. The J gene is TRBJ2-1, the V gene TRBV20-1; 12 nucleotides agree with TRBD2. The CDR3 sequence is 17 residues long. The germline V gene encodes CDR1 DFQATT and CDR2 SNEGSKA (reference sequence). The trim removed 4 bases at V and 7 bases at J, leaving 14 bases unmatched. The CDR3 DNA follows: TGCAGTGCTACAGACCGAATACTAGCGGGAGGAGGTAATGAGCAGTTCTTC. This codes for CSATDRILAGGGNEQFF.

This clonotype was recorded at least ten times. The J gene is TRBJ2-3, the V gene TRBV7-2, with D possibly TRBD1 on 5 matching bases. With 2 bases removed from V and 4 bases from J, the gap between germline ends came to 10 bases. This CDR3 contains 14 residues. The V gene's germline CDR1 is SGHTA and CDR2 FQGNSA. CDR3: CASSLFLGPDTQYF. The CDR3 DNA reads TGTGCCAGCAGCTTATTTCTGGGGCCAGATACGCAGTATTTT.

In this sample, this clonotype turned up many times. V usage is TRBV12-3 or TRBV12-4 and J usage is TRBJ1-1; the match to TRBD1 covers 8 bases. The CDR3 has 13 residues. V lost 5 bases to trimming and J lost 8 bases; unmatched junction nucleotides: 7. CDR3 nucleotide sequence: TGTGCCAGCAGTCTATCGACAGGGGAGGAAGCTTTCTTT. Its translation: CASSLSTGEEAFF.

This clonotype was observed a few times. The rearrangement links TRBV5-6 to TRBJ2-3; TRBD2 agrees at 7 bases. Losses at the gene ends were 0 bases for V and 2 bases for J; bases not matched to a gene: 12. The CDR3 is 18 amino acids. Germline values: CDR1 SGHDT, CDR2 YYEEEE. CDR3 sequence (DNA): TGTGCCAGCAGCTTGGATGTAATGGCGGGAGCGGTCACAGATACGCAGTATTTT. Protein: CASSLDVMAGAVTDTQYF. Full variable domain (rest looked up from reference TRBV5-6 and TRBJ2-3): DAGVTQSPTHLIKTRGQQVTLRCSPKSGHDTVSWYQQALGQGPQFIFQYYEEEERQRGNFPDRFSGHQFPNYSSELNVNALLLGDSALYLCASSLDVMAGAVTDTQYFGPGTRLTVL.

The chain couples TRBV20-1 to TRBJ1-5, with D unresolved. CDR3 length: 14 residues. With 0 bases removed from V and 7 bases from J, the gap between germline ends came to 13 bases. CDR1 and CDR2 from the germline V gene are DFQATT and SNEGSKA (reference sequence). The CDR3 nucleotides are TGCAGTGCTAGAGATAGCGTGGCTGGGCAGCCCCAGCATTTT. It codes for CSARDSVAGQPQHF.

This chain uses TRBV6-1 with TRBJ2-1, with 13 bases lining up with TRBD2. Per germline, CDR1 MNHNS and CDR2 SASEGT. CDR3 size: 15 residues. V lost 10 bases, J lost 4 bases, and 7 bases stayed unmatched. The CDR3 is CATETSGRVYNEQFF. DNA of the CDR3: TGTGCCACCGAAACTAGCGGGAGGGTGTACAATGAGCAGTTCTTC.